A selection of T cell receptor beta chains follows, all from one sample in a study of shared clonotypes between healthy human individuals. The protocol was immunoSEQ multiplex PCR, while the TCRdb copy is restricted to in-frame clones and leaves out a portion. Here the sample spans around 1,100,000 clones, 70% to 85% being singletons. The sequenced sample consisted of memory CD4+ T cells from PBMCs. The receptors originated from a man aged 18 to 29 in good health. Some clones in this sample may be carry-over from other donors' samples. Both conserved end residues are part of each CDR3. The D gene is left open where the match is weak. The size entry is marked missing in some rows and otherwise reads once, few, many or a size class.

V gene	D gene	CDR3 length	clone size	J gene	CDR3 DNA	CDR3 protein
TRBV11-1	NA	17	few	TRBJ1-1	TGTGCCAGCAGGGGGCGCCGGGGAGTGAACGAAAACACTGAAGCTTTCTTT	CASRGRRGVNENTEAFF
TRBV30	NA	13	once	TRBJ1-1	TGTGCCTGGAGGCTGGGCGAGAACACTGAAGCTTTCTTT	CAWRLGENTEAFF
TRBV18	NA	17	NA	TRBJ2-5	TGTGCCAGCTCACCGCGCCCCGGACAGGGAGGGGGAGAGACCCAGTACTTC	CASSPRPGQGGGETQYF
TRBV30	NA	13	NA	TRBJ2-1	TGTGCCTGGAGTCCCTTGGTAGTCGATGAGCAGTTCTTC	CAWSPLVVDEQFF
TRBV6-5	TRBD1	15	NA	TRBJ1-1	TGTGCCAGCAGCCCCGGACAGGGATATAGCACTGAAGCTTTCTTT	CASSPGQGYSTEAFF
TRBV2	TRBD1	15	NA	TRBJ2-1	TGTGCCAGCAATCTCGGACAGGGTCCTCTCAATGAGCAGTTCTTC	CASNLGQGPLNEQFF
TRBV10-3	TRBD1	16	NA	TRBJ2-6	TGTGCCACGGCTGACAGGGCGATCTCTGGGGCCAACGTCCTGACTTTC	CATADRAISGANVLTF
TRBV20-1	TRBD1	10	few	TRBJ2-4	TGCAGTGCCGACAGACAGGGCGGGTACTTC	CSADRQGGYF
TRBV19	NA	16	once	TRBJ1-4	TGTGCCAGTAGTATAGGGGGCGGAACACTTAATGAAAAACTGTTTTTT	CASSIGGGTLNEKLFF
TRBV4-1	TRBD1	18	many	TRBJ2-2	TGCGCCAGCAGCCAAAGGTCCCGACAGGGGGCATATAGCGGGGAGCTGTTTTTT	CASSQRSRQGAYSGELFF
TRBV29-1	TRBD2	15	NA	TRBJ2-3	TGCAGCGTGACCCAGACTAGCGCTAGCACAGATACGCAGTATTTT	CSVTQTSASTDTQYF
TRBV25-1	NA	17	NA	TRBJ2-1	TGTGCCAGCAGTGAATTAGGTGGTCTTAGTCGGGACAATGAGCAGTTCTTC	CASSELGGLSRDNEQFF
TRBV5-1	NA	14	NA	TRBJ2-5	TGCGCCAGCAGCTTGATGGGGGGGCGGGAGACCCAGTACTTC	CASSLMGGRETQYF
TRBV9	TRBD1	16	NA	TRBJ2-2	TGTGCCAGCAGCGTAGGAGAGGGGGCAGGTTCCGGGGAGCTGTTTTTT	CASSVGEGAGSGELFF
TRBV21-1	NA	16	once	TRBJ1-1	TGTGCCAGCAGGTTAGGCTTAGCTAAAATTCGCACTGAAGCTTTCTTT	CASRLGLAKIRTEAFF
TRBV7-2	NA	14	NA	TRBJ1-1	TGTGCCAGCAGCTTATTCTGGTCGAGCACTGAAGCTTTCTTT	CASSLFWSSTEAFF
TRBV19	NA	15	few	TRBJ2-7	TGTGCCAGTAGTATCGACGGACAGAGCTCCTACGAGCAGTACTTC	CASSIDGQSSYEQYF
TRBV7-2	TRBD1	17	NA	TRBJ1-1	TGTGCCAGCACCCCGGAGGGACAGGGCCTTCCAGGAACTGAAGCTTTCTTT	CASTPEGQGLPGTEAFF
TRBV28	NA	16	NA	TRBJ2-5	TGTGCCAGCAGCCCGAGGGGGGTGGGGAATGAAGAGACCCAGTACTTC	CASSPRGVGNEETQYF
TRBV5-1	NA	14	NA	TRBJ2-1	TGCGCCAGCAGCCCGATCGGTGGCATGGCTGAGCAGTTCTTC	CASSPIGGMAEQFF
TRBV19	NA	15	NA	TRBJ1-2	TGTGCCAGTAGTCCGCCAGGGCCGGCCGCCTATGGCTACACCTTC	CASSPPGPAAYGYTF
TRBV25-1	NA	15	NA	TRBJ1-1	TGTGCCAGCAGTGATCAGCGGGGTTTCATCACTGAAGCTTTCTTT	CASSDQRGFITEAFF
TRBV28	TRBD1	15	NA	TRBJ2-7	TGTGCCAGCGCGACAGGGGGATCGAGCTCCTACGAGCAGTACTTC	CASATGGSSSYEQYF
TRBV5-4	NA	15	NA	TRBJ2-1	TGTGCCAGCAGCCTCACTGGGGGATCCTACAATGAGCAGTTCTTC	CASSLTGGSYNEQFF
TRBV28	NA	10	NA	TRBJ2-7	TGTGCCAGTAGTGGAGACGAGCAGTACTTC	CASSGDEQYF
TRBV18	NA	12	NA	TRBJ2-1	TGTGCCAGCTCACCCCCTTACAATGAGCAGTTCTTC	CASSPPYNEQFF
TRBV6-6	TRBD1	15	many	TRBJ1-5	TGTGCCAGCAGTTACACCACAGGGGGAGGTCAGCCCCAGCATTTT	CASSYTTGGGQPQHF
TRBV7-8	NA	12	once	TRBJ2-7	TGTGCCAGCAGCTTAGAATGGGGCGAGCAGTACTTC	CASSLEWGEQYF
TRBV20-1	NA	11	NA	TRBJ2-3	TGCAGTGCCCAGGCGACAGATACGCAGTATTTT	CSAQATDTQYF
TRBV4-3	TRBD1	16	few	TRBJ2-3	TGCGCCAGCAGCCAAGAACAGGGGACGGTGGCAGATACGCAGTATTTT	CASSQEQGTVADTQYF
TRBV11-2	NA	13	NA	TRBJ1-1	TGTGCCAGCAGCTCCAGTGGGGGGACTGAAGCCTTCTTT	CASSSSGGTEAFF
TRBV7-2	NA	16	NA	TRBJ2-2	TGTGCCAGCAGCTTAGCAAGGCTAACGAACACCGGGGAGCTGTTTTTT	CASSLARLTNTGELFF
TRBV11-3	NA	14	NA	TRBJ2-3	TGTGCCAGCAGCTTGGGGCAGGGCCCAGATACGCAGTATTTT	CASSLGQGPDTQYF
TRBV14	NA	12	NA	TRBJ2-5	TGTGCCAGCAGCCAAGACCAAGAGACCCAGTACTTC	CASSQDQETQYF
TRBV19	TRBD1	16	NA	TRBJ1-1	TGTGCCAGTAGTACAATCAGGGGGATGATGGGCACTGAAGCTTTCTTT	CASSTIRGMMGTEAFF
TRBV29-1	NA	14	NA	TRBJ2-4	TGCAGCGTTGAAGATCAGGGCAGCAAAAACATTCAGTACTTC	CSVEDQGSKNIQYF
TRBV4-3	NA	12	once	TRBJ2-1	TGCGCCAGCAGCCAAGCGGCGGGCCAGCAGTTCTTC	CASSQAAGQQFF
TRBV7-2	NA	16	NA	TRBJ2-2	TGTGCCAGCAGCTTACAGCAGGGGAGGAACACCGGGGAGCTGTTTTTT	CASSLQQGRNTGELFF
TRBV5-1	TRBD1	14	NA	TRBJ2-7	TGCGCCAGCAGCTTGGGGGACAGGAACTACGAGCAGTACTTC	CASSLGDRNYEQYF
TRBV15	NA	12	NA	TRBJ1-2	TGTGCCACCAGCGCACGGGGCTATGGCTACACCTTC	CATSARGYGYTF
TRBV4-1	TRBD2	16	NA	TRBJ2-7	TGCGCCAGCAGCCAAGATCAGGCTAGCGGGGTCTACGAGCAGTACTTC	CASSQDQASGVYEQYF
TRBV9	NA	15	once	TRBJ2-1	TGTGCCAGCAGCGTAGATGGACACATCTACAATGAGCAGTTCTTC	CASSVDGHIYNEQFF
TRBV6-5	TRBD2	15	NA	TRBJ2-7	TGTGCCAGCAGCTCACTAGCGGGAGGGCCCTACGAGCAGTACTTC	CASSSLAGGPYEQYF
TRBV11-3	NA	13	NA	TRBJ2-3	TGTGCCAGCAGCTTAGGGCTGGGAGATACGCAGTATTTT	CASSLGLGDTQYF
TRBV5-1	NA	16	NA	TRBJ2-1	TGCGCCAGCCACCCTGGGACTTCCCGACCCTCAAATGAGCAGTTCTTC	CASHPGTSRPSNEQFF
TRBV5-1	TRBD2	16	NA	TRBJ2-1	TGCGCCAGCAGCTTGGTTCCGACTAGCCGATACAATGAGCAGTTCTTC	CASSLVPTSRYNEQFF
TRBV1	NA	19	NA	TRBJ2-7	TGCACCAGCAGCCAAGATGGGGGGGCTAGCGGGAGTTGGTTCTACGAGCAGTACTTC	CTSSQDGGASGSWFYEQYF
TRBV29-1	NA	14	many	TRBJ2-6	TGCAGCGCCTATGGGGGCGGTGGGGCCAACGTCCTGACTTTC	CSAYGGGGANVLTF
TRBV29-1	NA	12	NA	TRBJ2-1	TGCAGCGTTGCGAGGGGCCGGAATGAGCAGTTCTTC	CSVARGRNEQFF
TRBV15	TRBD1	13	many	TRBJ2-7	TGTGCCACTTCGACAGGGAACTCCTACGAGCAGTACTTC	CATSTGNSYEQYF
TRBV9	TRBD2	16	NA	TRBJ2-4	TGTGCCAGCAGCCAAACTAGCGGACTAGCCAAAAACATTCAGTACTTC	CASSQTSGLAKNIQYF
TRBV4-3	NA	15	few	TRBJ1-1	TGCGCCAGCAGCCAAGTGGCTGGGCTAAACACTGAAGCTTTCTTT	CASSQVAGLNTEAFF
TRBV19	NA	13	NA	TRBJ2-1	TGTGCCAGTAGTGGGGATCGGGGAAGGGAGCAGTTCTTC	CASSGDRGREQFF